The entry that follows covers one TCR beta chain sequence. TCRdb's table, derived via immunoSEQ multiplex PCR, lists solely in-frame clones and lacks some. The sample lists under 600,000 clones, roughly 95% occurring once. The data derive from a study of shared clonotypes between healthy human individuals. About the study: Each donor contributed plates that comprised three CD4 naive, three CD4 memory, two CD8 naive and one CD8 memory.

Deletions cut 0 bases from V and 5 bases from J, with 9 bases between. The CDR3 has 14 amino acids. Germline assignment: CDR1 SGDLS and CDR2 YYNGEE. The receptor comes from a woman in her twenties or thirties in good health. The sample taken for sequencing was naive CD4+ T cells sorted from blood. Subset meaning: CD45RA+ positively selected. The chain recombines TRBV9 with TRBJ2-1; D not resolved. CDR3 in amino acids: CASSVAGGNNEQFF. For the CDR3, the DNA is TGTGCCAGCAGCGTAGCTGGCGGAAACAATGAGCAGTTCTTC.